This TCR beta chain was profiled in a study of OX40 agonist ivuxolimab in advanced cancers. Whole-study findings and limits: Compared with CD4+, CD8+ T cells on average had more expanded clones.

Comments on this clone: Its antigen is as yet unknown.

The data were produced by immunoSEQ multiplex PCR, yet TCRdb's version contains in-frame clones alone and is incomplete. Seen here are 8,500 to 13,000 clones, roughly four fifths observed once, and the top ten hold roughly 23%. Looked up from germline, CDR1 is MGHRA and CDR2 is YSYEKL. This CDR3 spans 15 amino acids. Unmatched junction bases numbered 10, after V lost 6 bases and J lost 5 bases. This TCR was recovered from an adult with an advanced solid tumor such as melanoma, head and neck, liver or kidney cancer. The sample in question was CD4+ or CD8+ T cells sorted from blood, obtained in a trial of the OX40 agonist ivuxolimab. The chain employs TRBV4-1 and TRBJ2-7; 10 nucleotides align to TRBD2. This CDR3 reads CASSLNVGTSDEQYF. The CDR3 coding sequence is TGCGCCAGCAGTCTTAACGTAGGGACTAGCGACGAGCAGTACTTC.